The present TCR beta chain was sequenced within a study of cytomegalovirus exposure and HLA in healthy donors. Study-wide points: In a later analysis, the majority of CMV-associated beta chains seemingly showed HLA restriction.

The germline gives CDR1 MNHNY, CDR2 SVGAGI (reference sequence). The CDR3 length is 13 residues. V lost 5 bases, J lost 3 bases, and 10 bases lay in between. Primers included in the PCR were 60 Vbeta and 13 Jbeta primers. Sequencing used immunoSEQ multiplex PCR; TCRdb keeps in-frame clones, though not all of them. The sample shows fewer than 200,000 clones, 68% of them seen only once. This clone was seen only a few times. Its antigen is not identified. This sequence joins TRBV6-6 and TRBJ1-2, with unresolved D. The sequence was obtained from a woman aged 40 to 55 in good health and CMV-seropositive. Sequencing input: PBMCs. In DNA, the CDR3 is TGTGCCAGCAGTCAAGACGGAGACTATGGCTACACCTTC. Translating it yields CASSQDGDYGYTF.